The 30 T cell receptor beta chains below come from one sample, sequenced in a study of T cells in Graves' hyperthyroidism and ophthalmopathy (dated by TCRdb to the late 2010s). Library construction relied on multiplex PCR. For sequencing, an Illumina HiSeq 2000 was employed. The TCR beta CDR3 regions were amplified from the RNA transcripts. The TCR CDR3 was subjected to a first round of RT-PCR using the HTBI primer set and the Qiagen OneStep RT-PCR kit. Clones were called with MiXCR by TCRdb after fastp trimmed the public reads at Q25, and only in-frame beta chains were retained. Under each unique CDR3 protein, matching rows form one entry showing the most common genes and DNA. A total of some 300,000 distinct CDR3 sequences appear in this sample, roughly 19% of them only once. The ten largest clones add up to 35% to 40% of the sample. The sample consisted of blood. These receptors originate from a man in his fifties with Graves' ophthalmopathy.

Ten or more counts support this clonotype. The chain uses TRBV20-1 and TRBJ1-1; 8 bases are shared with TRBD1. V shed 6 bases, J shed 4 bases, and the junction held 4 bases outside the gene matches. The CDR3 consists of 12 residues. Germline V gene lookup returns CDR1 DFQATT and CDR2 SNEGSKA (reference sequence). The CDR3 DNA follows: TGCAGTGCAACAGGGGGGGGCACTGAAGCTTTCTTT. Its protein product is CSATGGGTEAFF.

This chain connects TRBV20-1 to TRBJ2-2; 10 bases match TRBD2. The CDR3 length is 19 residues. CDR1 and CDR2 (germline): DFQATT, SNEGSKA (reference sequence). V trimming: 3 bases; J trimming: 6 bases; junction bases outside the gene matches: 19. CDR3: CSARISGLPSGSDPGELFF. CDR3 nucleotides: TGCAGTGCTAGGATTTCCGGGCTCCCTAGCGGGAGCGACCCCGGGGAGCTGTTTTTT.

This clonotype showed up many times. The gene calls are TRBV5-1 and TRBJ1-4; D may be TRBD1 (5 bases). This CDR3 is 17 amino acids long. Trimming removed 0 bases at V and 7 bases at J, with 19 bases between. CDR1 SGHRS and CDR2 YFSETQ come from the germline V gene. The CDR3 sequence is CASSLEGPLSVSEKLFF. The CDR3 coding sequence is TGCGCCAGCAGCTTGGAGGGACCGTTATCAGTTAGTGAAAAACTGTTTTTT.

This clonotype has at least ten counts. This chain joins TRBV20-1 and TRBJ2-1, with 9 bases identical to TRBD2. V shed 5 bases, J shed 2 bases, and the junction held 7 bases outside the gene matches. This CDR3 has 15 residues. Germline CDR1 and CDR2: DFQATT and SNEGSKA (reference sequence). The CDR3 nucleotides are TGCAGTGCTCGGATAAGCGGGAGGACCTACAATGAGCAGTTCTTC. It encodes CSARISGRTYNEQFF.

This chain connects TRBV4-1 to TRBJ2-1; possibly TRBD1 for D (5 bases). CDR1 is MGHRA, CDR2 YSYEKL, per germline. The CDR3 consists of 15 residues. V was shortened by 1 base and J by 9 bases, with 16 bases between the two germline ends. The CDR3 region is CASSQGDGAGLEQFF. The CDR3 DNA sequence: TGCGCCAGCAGCCAAGGTGACGGAGCAGGGCTTGAGCAGTTCTTC.

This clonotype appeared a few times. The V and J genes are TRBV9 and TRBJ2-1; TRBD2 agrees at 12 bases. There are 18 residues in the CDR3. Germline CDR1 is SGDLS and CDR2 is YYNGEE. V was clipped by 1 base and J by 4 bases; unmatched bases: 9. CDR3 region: CASSVKASGRGRYNEQFF. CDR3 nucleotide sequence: TGTGCCAGCAGCGTAAAGGCTAGCGGGAGGGGGAGGTACAATGAGCAGTTCTTC.

In DNA form, the CDR3 reads TGTGCCAGCAGTAGCGGGAACAATGAGCAGTTCTTC. It codes for CASSSGNNEQFF. The chain has TRBV7-6 and TRBJ2-1, with TRBD2 matching over 8 bases. This CDR3 has 12 amino acids. Germline V lookup: CDR1 SGHVS, CDR2 FNYEAQ. The V segment lost 6 bases and the J segment 5 bases; nucleotides outside the gene matches: 0.

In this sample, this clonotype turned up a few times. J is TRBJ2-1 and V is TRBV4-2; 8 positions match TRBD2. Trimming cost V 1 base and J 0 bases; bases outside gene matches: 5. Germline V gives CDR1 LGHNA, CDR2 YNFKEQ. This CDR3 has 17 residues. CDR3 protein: CASSQAVSGSSYNEQFF. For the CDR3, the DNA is TGTGCCAGCAGCCAAGCGGTAAGCGGGAGCTCCTACAATGAGCAGTTCTTC.

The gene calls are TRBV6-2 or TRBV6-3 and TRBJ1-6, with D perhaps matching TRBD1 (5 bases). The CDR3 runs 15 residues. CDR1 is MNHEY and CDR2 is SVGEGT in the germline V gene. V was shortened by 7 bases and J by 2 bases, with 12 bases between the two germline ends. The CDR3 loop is CASTPAGPYNSPLHF. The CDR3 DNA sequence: TGTGCCAGCACGCCGGCGGGGCCCTATAATTCACCCCTCCACTTT.

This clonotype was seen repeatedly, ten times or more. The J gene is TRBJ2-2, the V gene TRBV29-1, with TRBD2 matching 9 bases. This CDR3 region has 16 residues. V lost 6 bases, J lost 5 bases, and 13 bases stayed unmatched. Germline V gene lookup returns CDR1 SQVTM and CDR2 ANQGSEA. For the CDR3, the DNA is TGCAGCGTCCAAGGCGGGGGGGGAGTTGGTACCGGGGAGCTGTTTTTT. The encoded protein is CSVQGGGGVGTGELFF.

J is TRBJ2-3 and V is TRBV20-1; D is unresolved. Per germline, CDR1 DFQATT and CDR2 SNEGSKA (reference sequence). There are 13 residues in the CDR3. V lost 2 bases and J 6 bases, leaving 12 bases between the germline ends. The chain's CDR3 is CSARSRPTDTQYF. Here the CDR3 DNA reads TGCAGTGCTAGATCCCGCCCCACGGATACGCAGTATTTT.

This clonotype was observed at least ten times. The CDR3, as DNA: TGTGCCAGCAGTTCCCACAGGGAGGGCCAAGAGACCCAGTACTTC. Its protein is CASSSHREGQETQYF. The chain couples TRBV27 to TRBJ2-5; D is possibly TRBD2 (7 bases). In germline, CDR1 is MNHEY, CDR2 SMNVEV (reference sequence). The CDR3 runs to 15 residues. Trimming shortened V by 4 bases and J by 1 base, and 13 bases separated the two germline ends.

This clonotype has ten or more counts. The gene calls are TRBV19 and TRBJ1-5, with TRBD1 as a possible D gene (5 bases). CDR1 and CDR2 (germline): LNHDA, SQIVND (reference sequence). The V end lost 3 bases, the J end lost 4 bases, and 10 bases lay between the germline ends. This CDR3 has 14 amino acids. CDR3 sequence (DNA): TGTGCCAGTAGTATGCAGGGTAGAAATCAGCCCCAGCATTTT. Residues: CASSMQGRNQPQHF.

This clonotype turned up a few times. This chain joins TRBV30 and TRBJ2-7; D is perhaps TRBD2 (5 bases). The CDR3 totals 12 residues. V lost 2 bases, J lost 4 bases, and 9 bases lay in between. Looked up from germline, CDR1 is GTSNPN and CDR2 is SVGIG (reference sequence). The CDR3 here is CAWSSGSYEQYF. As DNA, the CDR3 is TGTGCCTGGAGTAGCGGATCTTACGAGCAGTACTTC.

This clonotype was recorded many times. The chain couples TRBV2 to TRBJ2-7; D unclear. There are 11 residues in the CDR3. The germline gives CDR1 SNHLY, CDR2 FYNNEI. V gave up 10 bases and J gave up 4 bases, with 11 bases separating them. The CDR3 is CATSVAYEQYF. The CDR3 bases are TGTGCCACGAGTGTTGCTTACGAGCAGTACTTC.

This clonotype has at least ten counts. The CDR3 region is CATSDTEYEQFF. The CDR3 coding sequence is TGTGCCACCAGTGATACTGAGTATGAGCAGTTCTTC. The chain is built from TRBV24-1 and TRBJ2-1; D gene ambiguous. This CDR3 contains 12 residues. Germline assignment: CDR1 KGHDR and CDR2 SFDVKD. Deletions cut 3 bases from V and 8 bases from J, with 7 bases between.

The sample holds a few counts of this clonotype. This CDR3 reads CASSRGLTNEKLFF. As DNA, the CDR3 is TGTGCCAGCAGTAGGGGGTTGACTAATGAAAAACTGTTTTTT. The chain recombines TRBV6-1 with TRBJ1-4, with D possibly TRBD1 on 6 matching bases. The germline V gene encodes CDR1 MNHNS and CDR2 SASEGT. This CDR3 comprises 14 residues. V dropped 5 bases and J dropped 2 bases, with 9 bases sitting between them.

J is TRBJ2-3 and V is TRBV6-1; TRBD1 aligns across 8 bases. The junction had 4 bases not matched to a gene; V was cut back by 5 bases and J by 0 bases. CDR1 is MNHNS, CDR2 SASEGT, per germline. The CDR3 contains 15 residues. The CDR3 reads CASSTGGTSTDTQYF. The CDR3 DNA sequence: TGTGCCAGCAGTACAGGGGGTACTAGCACAGATACGCAGTATTTT.

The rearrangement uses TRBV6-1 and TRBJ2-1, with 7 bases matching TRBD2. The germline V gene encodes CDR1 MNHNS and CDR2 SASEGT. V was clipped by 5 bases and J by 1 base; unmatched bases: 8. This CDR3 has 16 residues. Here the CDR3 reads CASSRERDGSYNEQFF. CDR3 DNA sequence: TGTGCCAGCAGTAGGGAGCGGGACGGTTCCTACAATGAGCAGTTCTTC.

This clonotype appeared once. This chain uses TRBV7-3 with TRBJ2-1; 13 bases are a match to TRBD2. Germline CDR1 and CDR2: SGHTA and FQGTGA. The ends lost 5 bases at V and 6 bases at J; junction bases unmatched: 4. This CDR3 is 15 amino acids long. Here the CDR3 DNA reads TGTGCCAGCAGCCCCCGGACTAGCGGGAGCAATGAGCAGTTCTTC. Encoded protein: CASSPRTSGSNEQFF.

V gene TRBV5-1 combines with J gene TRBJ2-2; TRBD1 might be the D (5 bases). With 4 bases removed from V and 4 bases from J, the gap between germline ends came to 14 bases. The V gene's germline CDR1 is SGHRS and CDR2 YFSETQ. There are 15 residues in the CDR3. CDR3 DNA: TGCGCCAGCAGCCGGACCAGGGTAGGCACCGGGGAGCTGTTTTTT. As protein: CASSRTRVGTGELFF. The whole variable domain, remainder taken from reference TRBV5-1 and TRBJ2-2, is KAGVTQTPRYLIKTRGQQVTLSCSPISGHRSVSWYQQTPGQGLQFLFEYFSETQRNKGNFPGRFSGRQFSNSRSEMNVSTLELGDSALYLCASSRTRVGTGELFFGEGSRLTVL.

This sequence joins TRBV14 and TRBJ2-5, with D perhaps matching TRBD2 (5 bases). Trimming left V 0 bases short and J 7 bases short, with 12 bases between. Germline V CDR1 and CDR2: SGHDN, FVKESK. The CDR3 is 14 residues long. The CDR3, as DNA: TGTGCCAGCAGCCAAGATATCTTACGGGGGACCCAGTACTTC. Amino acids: CASSQDILRGTQYF.

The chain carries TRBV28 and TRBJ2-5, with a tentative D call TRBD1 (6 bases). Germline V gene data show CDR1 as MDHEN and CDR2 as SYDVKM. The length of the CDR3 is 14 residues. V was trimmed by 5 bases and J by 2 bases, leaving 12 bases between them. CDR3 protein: CASSRRDIQETQYF. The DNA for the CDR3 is TGTGCCAGCAGTCGCCGGGACATACAAGAGACCCAGTACTTC.

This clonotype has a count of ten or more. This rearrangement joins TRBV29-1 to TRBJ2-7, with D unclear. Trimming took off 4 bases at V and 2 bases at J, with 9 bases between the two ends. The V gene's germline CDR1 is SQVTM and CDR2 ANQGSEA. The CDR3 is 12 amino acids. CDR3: CSVAAGPYEQYF. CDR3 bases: TGCAGCGTTGCGGCAGGCCCCTACGAGCAGTACTTC.

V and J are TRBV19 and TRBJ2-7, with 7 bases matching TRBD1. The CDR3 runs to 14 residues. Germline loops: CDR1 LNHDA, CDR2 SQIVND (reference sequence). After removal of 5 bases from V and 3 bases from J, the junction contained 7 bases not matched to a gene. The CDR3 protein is CASSPGQRLYEQYF. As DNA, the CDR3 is TGTGCCAGTAGTCCGGGACAGCGCCTCTACGAGCAGTACTTC.

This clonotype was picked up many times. As DNA, the CDR3 is TGTGCCAGCAGCTTGTTAAGCGCCGGATCCTACGAGCAGTACTTC. Translating gives CASSLLSAGSYEQYF. This chain connects TRBV5-6 to TRBJ2-7; D is unresolved. This CDR3 comprises 15 residues. Trimming left V 1 base short and J 1 base short, with 12 bases between. From germline, CDR1 is SGHDT and CDR2 YYEEEE.

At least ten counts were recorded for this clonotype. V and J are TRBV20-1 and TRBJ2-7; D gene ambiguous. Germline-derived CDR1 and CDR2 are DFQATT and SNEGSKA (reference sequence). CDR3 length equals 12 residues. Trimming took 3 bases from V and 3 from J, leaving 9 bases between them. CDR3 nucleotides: TGCAGTGCTAGTCTTCAGAACTACGAGCAGTACTTC. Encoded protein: CSASLQNYEQYF.

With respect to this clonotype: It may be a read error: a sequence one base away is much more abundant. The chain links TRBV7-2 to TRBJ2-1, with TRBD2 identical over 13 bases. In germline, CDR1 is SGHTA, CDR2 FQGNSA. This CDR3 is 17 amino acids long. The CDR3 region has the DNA TGTGTCAGCAGCCAAAATGTTGTGACTAGCGGGAGGAATGAGCAGTTCTTC. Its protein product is CVSSQNVVTSGRNEQFF.

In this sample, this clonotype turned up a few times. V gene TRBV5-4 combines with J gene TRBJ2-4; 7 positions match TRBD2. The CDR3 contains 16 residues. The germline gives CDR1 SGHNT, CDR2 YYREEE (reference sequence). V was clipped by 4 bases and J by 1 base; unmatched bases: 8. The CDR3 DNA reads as TGTGCCAGCAGCGCCGGGGGGAGTCCGGCCAAAAACATTCAGTACTTC. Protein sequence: CASSAGGSPAKNIQYF. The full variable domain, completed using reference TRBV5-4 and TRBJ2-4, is ETGVTQSPTHLIKTRGQQVTLRCSSQSGHNTVSWYQQALGQGPQFIFQYYREEENGRGNFPPRFSGLQFPNYSSELNVNALELDDSALYLCASSAGGSPAKNIQYFGAGTRLSVL.

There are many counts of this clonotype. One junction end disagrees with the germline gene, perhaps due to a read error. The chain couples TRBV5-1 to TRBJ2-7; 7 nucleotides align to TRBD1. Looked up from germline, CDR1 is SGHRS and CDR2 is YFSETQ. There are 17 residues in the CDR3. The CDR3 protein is CASSPGTVIATSHEQYF. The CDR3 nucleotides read TGCGCCAGCAGCCCCGGGACAGTTATAGCGACCTCCCACGAGCAGTACTTC. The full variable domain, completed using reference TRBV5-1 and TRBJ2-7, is KAGVTQTPRYLIKTRGQQVTLSCSPISGHRSVSWYQQTPGQGLQFLFEYFSETQRNKGNFPGRFSGRQFSNSRSEMNVSTLELGDSALYLCASSPGTVIATSHEQYFGPGTRLTVT.